This entry lists 20 T cell receptor beta chains sequenced from one sample in a study of regulatory T cells in long-lasting Graves disease. Sequencing libraries for TCR beta were prepared with iRepertoire HTBI primers and Arm-PCR of CDR3 regions. Each CDR3 protein is one row after TCRdb ran MiXCR on the multiplex PCR reads. The sample contains 350,000 to 550,000 distinct CDR3 sequences, around 15% of which appear only once. The sample's time point: newly diagnosed GD, antithyroid drugs for less than 3 months. RNA isolated from PBMCs was used to make the TCR library. These data were also filed under a second study, of T cells in Graves' hyperthyroidism and ophthalmopathy.

Sequencing used peripheral blood mononuclear cells (PBMCs), obtained at new diagnosis, from a patient treated with antithyroid drugs. All receptors come from a woman in her fifties or sixties with Graves disease.

This clonotype was seen a handful of times. The chain is built from TRBV12-5 and TRBJ2-1, with TRBD2 matching 8 bases. With 7 bases clipped from V and 5 bases from J, the junction kept 10 bases outside the gene matches. This CDR3 spans 15 amino acids. From germline, CDR1 is LGHNT and CDR2 FRNRAP. CDR3 region: CASAPPGLAHNEQFF. The CDR3 nucleotides are TGTGCTAGTGCCCCTCCAGGACTAGCCCACAATGAGCAGTTCTTC.

This clonotype appeared many times. The rearrangement links TRBV5-4 to TRBJ2-1; the match to TRBD2 covers 11 bases. Germline V gene data show CDR1 as SGHNT and CDR2 as YYREEE (reference sequence). The V segment lost 4 bases and the J segment 3 bases; nucleotides outside the gene matches: 6. The CDR3 runs to 16 residues. DNA for the CDR3: TGTGCCAGCAGCGCCGAGACTAGCGGGAACTACAATGAGCAGTTCTTC. Translating gives CASSAETSGNYNEQFF.

This clonotype was detected only a few times. The gene calls are TRBV9 and TRBJ2-1, with 8 bases matching TRBD2. From germline, CDR1 is SGDLS and CDR2 YYNGEE. The CDR3 is made up of 16 amino acids. Trimming at V came to 0 bases and at J to 1 base, leaving 3 bases not matched to a gene. CDR3 in amino acids: CASSVDAGGSYNEQFF. CDR3 nucleotide sequence: TGTGCCAGCAGCGTAGACGCGGGAGGATCCTACAATGAGCAGTTCTTC.

This sequence joins TRBV5-1 and TRBJ2-6; TRBD2 agrees at 8 bases. CDR1 is SGHRS and CDR2 is YFSETQ in the germline V gene. Trimming removed 5 bases from V and 4 bases from J; junction bases left unmatched: 8. The CDR3 is made up of 16 amino acids. Here the CDR3 reads CASSSGGARGANVLTF. The CDR3 nucleotides read TGCGCCAGCAGTTCCGGGGGGGCGCGCGGGGCCAACGTCCTGACTTTC.

This clonotype was observed a handful of times. The chain combines TRBV27 with TRBJ1-4, with 10 bases lining up with TRBD1. The germline V gene has CDR1 MNHEY and CDR2 SMNVEV (reference sequence). Unmatched junction bases numbered 4, after V lost 4 bases and J lost 8 bases. The CDR3 has 14 residues. CDR3 amino acids: CASSSPGQGEKLFF. The CDR3 coding sequence is TGTGCCAGCAGTTCACCGGGACAGGGGGAAAAACTGTTTTTT.

The chain carries TRBV7-6 and TRBJ1-4; TRBD1 might be the D (5 bases). This CDR3 is built from 15 residues. The V gene's germline CDR1 is SGHVS and CDR2 FNYEAQ. V dropped 4 bases and J dropped 8 bases, with 17 bases sitting between them. The CDR3 sequence: CASSWGTDRGEKLFF. In nucleotides, the CDR3 is TGTGCCAGCAGCTGGGGGACGGATCGTGGGGAAAAACTGTTTTTT.

This clonotype was seen at least ten times. The chain joins TRBV2 to TRBJ2-3; possibly TRBD2 for D (6 bases). Trimming removed 6 bases at V and 2 bases at J, with 9 bases between. Germline V lookup: CDR1 SNHLY, CDR2 FYNNEI. The CDR3 runs to 13 residues. The CDR3: CASRGDFTDTQYF. The CDR3 bases are TGTGCCAGCAGGGGGGACTTCACAGATACGCAGTATTTT.

This sequence joins TRBV27 and TRBJ1-6, with unresolved D. Trimming took off 4 bases at V and 7 bases at J, with 11 bases between the two ends. The CDR3 runs 14 residues. CDR1 and CDR2 from the germline V gene are MNHEY and SMNVEV (reference sequence). The CDR3 sequence is CASSSLYPNSPLHF. In nucleotides, the CDR3 is TGTGCCAGCAGTTCCCTTTACCCGAATTCACCCCTCCACTTT.

This clonotype was counted many times. The V call is TRBV10-3, the J call TRBJ2-1; D remains ambiguous. The germline V gene has CDR1 ENHRY and CDR2 SYGVKD. Trimming stripped 4 bases from V and 7 bases from J, with 11 bases between. The CDR3 extends over 13 amino acids. CDR3 protein: CAISAPILNEQFF. The CDR3 DNA follows: TGTGCCATCAGTGCGCCCATTTTGAATGAGCAGTTCTTC.

This clonotype was seen repeatedly, ten times or more. V usage is TRBV5-1 and J usage is TRBJ1-4; 7 bases are a match to TRBD1. Germline CDR1 reads SGHRS; CDR2 reads YFSETQ. This CDR3 contains 14 residues. Trimming cost V 4 bases and J 5 bases; bases outside gene matches: 5. The CDR3 nucleotides are TGCGCCAGCAGCATGGGACAGAGAAATGAAAAACTGTTTTTT. This sequence encodes CASSMGQRNEKLFF.

The rearrangement joins TRBV10-3 to TRBJ2-7, with D possibly TRBD2 on 5 matching bases. V was shortened by 4 bases and J by 4 bases, with 11 bases between the two germline ends. CDR1 is ENHRY and CDR2 is SYGVKD in the germline V gene. This CDR3 comprises 13 residues. Written as DNA, the CDR3 is TGTGCCATCAGTGTGTCTAGCTGGTACGAGCAGTACTTC. This translates into CAISVSSWYEQYF.

CDR3 sequence: CASSELAGDSYEQYF. In nucleotides, the CDR3 is TGTGCCAGCAGTGAACTAGCGGGAGACTCCTACGAGCAGTACTTC. V usage is TRBV12-3 or TRBV12-4 and J usage is TRBJ2-7; the match to TRBD2 covers 11 bases. This CDR3 comprises 15 residues. Trimming removed 5 bases from V and 0 bases from J; junction bases left unmatched: 3.

The V gene is TRBV7-6, the J gene TRBJ2-5; 13 nucleotides match TRBD2. Losses at the gene ends were 5 bases for V and 1 base for J; bases not matched to a gene: 13. CDR1 is SGHVS and CDR2 is FNYEAQ in the germline V gene. CDR3 size: 19 residues. The CDR3 DNA reads as TGTGCCAGCAGCCTTAGGACTAGCGGGAGAGTGAGGCTCCAAGAGACCCAGTACTTC. It translates to CASSLRTSGRVRLQETQYF.

The rearrangement links TRBV25-1 to TRBJ2-3, with no clear D. Germline CDR1 reads MGHDK; CDR2 reads SYGVNS. V dropped 4 bases and J dropped 4 bases, with 9 bases sitting between them. CDR3 length: 13 residues. CDR3 in DNA: TGTGCCAGCAGTGGAGCCTTCCCAGATACGCAGTATTTT. Its translation: CASSGAFPDTQYF.

Ten or more counts support this clonotype. The chain combines TRBV12-3 or TRBV12-4 with TRBJ1-2; D is perhaps TRBD1 (5 bases). V was cut by 3 bases and J by 0 bases, with 8 bases left in between. This CDR3 is built from 14 residues. The CDR3 sequence is CASSFDRANYGYTF. The CDR3 region has the DNA TGTGCCAGCAGTTTCGACAGAGCTAACTATGGCTACACCTTC.

A remark on this clonotype: Being one base from a much bigger clone, this may be a read error. The J gene is TRBJ2-7, the V gene TRBV5-1, with a possible D match to TRBD2 (5 bases). V dropped 6 bases and J dropped 2 bases, with 15 bases sitting between them. Germline V gene sequence: CDR1 SGHRS, CDR2 YFSETQ. CDR3 length: 14 amino acids. The CDR3: CASTREEGPYEQYF. In DNA form, the CDR3 reads TGCGCCAGCACCCGGGAAGAGGGCCCCTACGAGCAGTACTTC. Filled out from reference TRBV5-1 and TRBJ2-7, the complete variable domain reads KAGVTQTPRYLIKTRGQQVTLSCSPISGHRSVSWYQQTPGQGLQFLFEYFSETQRNKGNFPGRFSGRQFSNSRSEMNVSTLELGDSALYLCASTREEGPYEQYFGPGTRLTVT.

The chain is built from TRBV24-1 and TRBJ2-1, with a tentative D call TRBD1 (6 bases). Germline CDR1 KGHDR, CDR2 SFDVKD. The CDR3 runs to 15 residues. Trimming pared 2 bases from V and 1 base from J, leaving 8 bases between. The CDR3 loop is CATSDSRGSYNEQFF. CDR3 bases: TGTGCCACCAGTGATTCAAGGGGGTCCTACAATGAGCAGTTCTTC.

This clonotype was picked up many times. V and J are TRBV20-1 and TRBJ2-2; tentative D call: TRBD1 (5 bases). The CDR3 totals 11 residues. Trimming removed 0 bases at V and 9 bases at J, with 5 bases between. CDR1 and CDR2 (germline): DFQATT, SNEGSKA (reference sequence). CDR3 residues: CSAREDRELFF. CDR3 nucleotides: TGCAGTGCTAGAGAGGACAGGGAGCTGTTTTTT.

The sample holds many counts of this clonotype. This chain's CDR3 is CASSYGTDAKNIQYF. In nucleotides, the CDR3 is TGCGCCAGCAGCTACGGGACAGATGCCAAAAACATTCAGTACTTC. The chain recombines TRBV5-1 with TRBJ2-4; 7 bases are shared with TRBD1. V was clipped by 3 bases and J by 1 base; unmatched bases: 4. Per germline, CDR1 SGHRS and CDR2 YFSETQ. The CDR3 is 15 residues long.

This clonotype was recorded many times. The CDR3 loop reads CASSSPHPGLAGPSSYNEQFF. CDR3 DNA: TGTGCCAGCAGCTCTCCGCACCCGGGACTAGCGGGACCCAGCTCCTACAATGAGCAGTTCTTC. The chain carries TRBV7-9 and TRBJ2-1, with 13 bases that match TRBD2. The CDR3 has 21 amino acids. The V segment lost 4 bases and the J segment 0 bases; nucleotides outside the gene matches: 15. Germline values: CDR1 SEHNR, CDR2 FQNEAQ (reference sequence).